This is a list of T cell receptor beta chains from one sample in a study of blood T cell repertoires in COVID-19. Sequencing used immunoSEQ multiplex PCR; TCRdb keeps in-frame clones, though not all of them. The sample includes 250,000 to 300,000 clones, roughly 80% of them seen just once. Sequencing was performed on PBMCs or T cells enriched from blood (not recorded which). These receptors all come from a man aged 35-49 years who had been exposed to COVID-19. Both conserved end residues are part of each CDR3. The D gene is left open where the match is weak. Only some rows state a clone size, as once, few, many or a class for expanded clones.

clone_size	v_call	j_call	d_call	cdr3_nt	cdr3_aa
NA	TRBV27	TRBJ2-3	NA	TGTGCCAGCAGTTCATACAGGGCCACAGATACGCAGTATTTT	CASSSYRATDTQYF
NA	TRBV29-1	TRBJ2-1	NA	TGCAGCGTTGATGGTCGAGCTGAGCAGTTCTTC	CSVDGRAEQFF
NA	TRBV5-4	TRBJ2-1	NA	TGTGCCAGCAGCGACGGCGGGCCGAATCACAATGAGCAGTTCTTC	CASSDGGPNHNEQFF
NA	TRBV7-3	TRBJ2-3	TRBD1	TGTGCCAGCAGCCACGGGACAGGGCTAGTTGATACGCAGTATTTT	CASSHGTGLVDTQYF
NA	TRBV11-2	TRBJ2-1	TRBD1	TGTGCCAGCAGCTTAGATCGGACAGGAGCTTACAATGAGCAGTTCTTC	CASSLDRTGAYNEQFF
NA	TRBV19	TRBJ1-1	NA	TGTGCCAGTAGTCAACAGGGACGGACGACTGAAGCTTTCTTT	CASSQQGRTTEAFF
few	TRBV5-1	TRBJ2-3	NA	TGCGCCAGCAGCTTGGAGGGAGATGCAAGCACAGATACGCAGTATTTT	CASSLEGDASTDTQYF
NA	TRBV5-4	TRBJ2-7	NA	TGTGCCAGCAGCTTCCCCAGGGGCGCCGAGCAGTACTTC	CASSFPRGAEQYF
NA	TRBV6-2/TRBV6-3	TRBJ1-1	NA	TGTGCCAGCAGCCAGAACTTTGAAGCTTTCTTT	CASSQNFEAFF
NA	TRBV5-1	TRBJ2-6	NA	TGCGCCAGCAGCTTGGCTCCTGGGGCAGGGTTCTCCTCTGGGGCCAACGTCCTGACTTTC	CASSLAPGAGFSSGANVLTF
NA	TRBV18	TRBJ2-5	NA	TGTGCCAGCTCACCAGCCCTCATACTTCGATTAGTAAACCAAGAGACCCAGTACTTC	CASSPALILRLVNQETQYF
NA	TRBV9	TRBJ1-5	TRBD1	TGTGCCAGCAGCGTAGCTGGACAGGTGAATCAGCCCCAGCATTTT	CASSVAGQVNQPQHF
NA	TRBV29-1	TRBJ1-2	TRBD1	TGCAGCGACCTGGACAGGAAGCAATCTCACTATGGCTACACCTTC	CSDLDRKQSHYGYTF
NA	TRBV11-2	TRBJ2-6	NA	TGTGCCAGCAGCCCCTTCTCTGGGGCCAACGTCCTGACTTTC	CASSPFSGANVLTF
NA	TRBV18	TRBJ2-2	NA	TGTGCCAGCTCACCATTCCGGACCGGGGAGCTGTTTTTT	CASSPFRTGELFF
NA	TRBV11-3	TRBJ1-1	NA	TGTGCCAGCAGCACCGACAGCACTGAAGCTTTCTTT	CASSTDSTEAFF
NA	TRBV7-2	TRBJ2-3	TRBD2	TGTGCCAGCAGGAATTTACTAGCGGGGGAAGATACGCAGTATTTT	CASRNLLAGEDTQYF
NA	TRBV6-1	TRBJ2-1	NA	TGTGCCAGCAGTGAAGCGGGAGGTGAGCAGTTCTTC	CASSEAGGEQFF
NA	TRBV10-1	TRBJ2-1	NA	TGCGCCAGCAGTTCAGGCTACAATGATGCGCAGTTCTTC	CASSSGYNDAQFF
NA	TRBV5-4	TRBJ2-5	TRBD2	TGTGCCAGCAGCTTGGGACTAGCGGGATTGGAAGAGACCCAGTACTTC	CASSLGLAGLEETQYF
few	TRBV24-1	TRBJ1-1	NA	TGTGCCACCAGTGGAGGCAGCTCGGGCACTGAAGCTTTCTTT	CATSGGSSGTEAFF
few	TRBV9	TRBJ2-1	NA	TGTGCCAGCAGCGTAGAGCCCCTGAAGGCCCAGGGTTGGCAGTTCTTC	CASSVEPLKAQGWQFF
NA	TRBV24-1	TRBJ2-1	TRBD1	TGTGCCAGCTCGGGGACAGCCCTCAATGAGCAGTTCTTC	CASSGTALNEQFF
NA	TRBV29-1	TRBJ1-2	NA	TGCAGCTTTTCCCCGACAGGAGACTATGGCTACACCTTC	CSFSPTGDYGYTF
NA	TRBV27	TRBJ1-6	TRBD1	TGTGCCAGCAGTTCGGGACAGAAGAATTCACCCCTCCACTTT	CASSSGQKNSPLHF
NA	TRBV6-5	TRBJ1-2	NA	TGTGCCAGCAGTTCCCTAGGAGGTAGCTATGGCTACACCTTC	CASSSLGGSYGYTF
NA	TRBV3-1/TRBV3-2	TRBJ2-2	TRBD2	TGTGCCAGCAGCCCTAGCGGGAGATTCAACACCGGGGAGCTGTTTTTT	CASSPSGRFNTGELFF
NA	TRBV7-9	TRBJ2-1	NA	TGTGCCAGCAGCGCTGGACAGTTCAATGAGCAGTTCTTC	CASSAGQFNEQFF
few	TRBV5-5	TRBJ2-7	TRBD2	TGTGCCAGCAGCTCCCCGACTAGCGGGAGAGGCGAGCAGTACTTC	CASSSPTSGRGEQYF
once	TRBV7-9	TRBJ1-6	TRBD1	TGTGCCAGCGGGACAGATAATTCACCCCTCCACTTT	CASGTDNSPLHF
NA	TRBV10-1	TRBJ2-7	NA	TGCGCCAGCAGTGAGGGCTTGGCAGGCAGTCGTGGTTACGAGCAGTACTTC	CASSEGLAGSRGYEQYF
few	TRBV12-3/TRBV12-4	TRBJ1-1	TRBD1	TGTGCCAGCAGCCTGACAGGGATGGGTGAAGCTTTCTTT	CASSLTGMGEAFF
NA	TRBV24-1	TRBJ2-7	TRBD1	TGTGCCACCAGTCAGGGGGCGGTGTTACTCGGGTACTTC	CATSQGAVLLGYF